These 14 T cell receptor beta chains originate from one sample sequenced in a study of read filtering for tumor transcriptome and immune sequencing. From roughly 0.4 ug of RNA, a library with molecular barcoded alpha/delta and beta/gamma adaptors was made. TCRdb passed the reads through MiXCR, listing each CDR3 protein once. The sample yields approximately 93,000 distinct CDR3 sequences, roughly 21% seen once. The specimen was a population of CD138-negative cells sorted from bone marrow. The receptors come from a donor at least 40 years old with multiple myeloma.

On this clonotype: This could be a read error, since a much larger clone is one nucleotide away. The chain uses TRBV2 and TRBJ2-1; D may correspond to TRBD1 or TRBD2 (5 bases each). The ends were cut back, 6 bases at V and 8 bases at J, with 14 bases in the middle. CDR3 size: 13 residues. Germline V gene data show CDR1 as SNHLY and CDR2 as FYNNEI. This CDR3 reads CASRGDWLHEQFF. In DNA form, the CDR3 reads TGTGCCAGCAGGGGGGATTGGCTGCATGAGCAGTTCTTC.

This clonotype has at least ten counts. The chain links TRBV6-2 or TRBV6-3 to TRBJ2-2; 10 nucleotides match TRBD2. Trimming cost V 2 bases and J 3 bases; bases outside gene matches: 0. Germline V gene data show CDR1 as MNHEY and CDR2 as SVGEGT. The CDR3 length is 15 residues. CDR3 amino acids: CASSYGTSDTGELFF. The DNA for the CDR3 is TGTGCCAGCAGTTACGGGACTAGCGACACCGGGGAGCTGTTTTTT.

In its sample, this clonotype was seen a few times. This chain links TRBV18 with TRBJ2-7; 7 bases are a match to TRBD1. The CDR3 contains 14 residues. V shed 3 bases, J shed 2 bases, and the junction held 4 bases outside the gene matches. Looked up from germline, CDR1 is KGHSH and CDR2 is LQKENI. In DNA, the CDR3 is TGTGCCAGCTCACCGCTGACAGGGCCCTACGAGCAGTACTTC. Translating it yields CASSPLTGPYEQYF.

Regarding this clonotype: A much larger clone differs by one base, so this may be a read error. V and J are TRBV28 and TRBJ2-2; D ambiguous. Germline V gene sequence: CDR1 MDHEN, CDR2 SYDVKM. The CDR3 loop spans 13 amino acids. Trimming took off 4 bases at V and 6 bases at J, with 9 bases between the two ends. CDR3 sequence: CASSSLRAGELFF. CDR3 bases: TGTGCCAGCAGTTCACTGAGAGCCGGGGAGCTGTTTTTT.

There are many counts of this clonotype. The V call is TRBV2, the J call TRBJ2-7; 10 nucleotides match TRBD2. The junction had 5 bases not matched to a gene; V was cut back by 6 bases and J by 0 bases. The CDR3 has 15 residues. Germline V gene lookup returns CDR1 SNHLY and CDR2 FYNNEI. The CDR3 nucleotides read TGTGCCAGCAGGGAAAGGACTAGCGGCTCCTACGAGCAGTACTTC. This gives the protein CASRERTSGSYEQYF. Looking up the rest from reference TRBV2 and TRBJ2-7 gives the full variable domain: EPEVTQTPSHQVTQMGQEVILRCVPISNHLYFYWYRQILGQKVEFLVSFYNNEISEKSEIFDDQFSVERPDGSNFTLKIRSTKLEDSAMYFCASRERTSGSYEQYFGPGTRLTVT.

To note about this clonotype: A much larger clone differs by one base, so this may be a read error. The chain links TRBV4-1 to TRBJ2-3, with a tentative D call TRBD1 (6 bases). Germline V gives CDR1 MGHRA, CDR2 YSYEKL. Trimming shortened V by 4 bases and J by 2 bases, and 10 bases separated the two germline ends. CDR3 length: 14 residues. The CDR3 DNA follows: TGCGCCAGCAGCCGGACAGAGGTCACAGATACGCAGTATTTT. Translated, it gives CASSRTEVTDTQYF.

On this clonotype itself: This clone may be a read error of a much larger clone one base away. The CDR3 region has the DNA TGTGCCAGCAGCTTAATTGGGCAGAGAAACACTGAAGCTTTCTTT. This codes for CASSLIGQRNTEAFF. This chain uses TRBV7-9 with TRBJ1-1; D not certain. The germline V gene has CDR1 SEHNR and CDR2 FQNEAQ (reference sequence). The V and J ends lost 2 bases and 2 bases respectively, with 12 bases between them. The CDR3 sequence is 15 residues long.

V gene TRBV2 combines with J gene TRBJ1-2; 7 positions agree with TRBD1. Germline V CDR1 and CDR2: SNHLY, FYNNEI. The ends lost 7 bases at V and 12 bases at J; junction bases unmatched: 14. The CDR3 is made up of 13 amino acids. The CDR3 sequence is CASKEQGMEGHTF. CDR3 nucleotide sequence: TGTGCCAGCAAAGAACAGGGGATGGAAGGCCACACCTTC.

There are many counts of this clonotype. CDR3 DNA: TGTGCCAGCGGCGAAAAGTGGGGGGCCTACGAGCAGTACTTC. Its protein product is CASGEKWGAYEQYF. This rearrangement joins TRBV6-5 to TRBJ2-7; a possible D gene is TRBD2 (6 bases). Between the trimmed V and J ends, which lost 8 bases and 2 bases, there was a span of 16 bases. Germline loops: CDR1 MNHEY, CDR2 SVGAGI. The CDR3 is 14 residues long.

The chain joins TRBV20-1 to TRBJ2-3; TRBD2 matches at 14 bases. Per the germline V gene, CDR1 is DFQATT and CDR2 is SNEGSKA (reference sequence). This CDR3 comprises 16 residues. As DNA, the CDR3 is TGCAGCCACGGACTAGCGGGGGGAATCTACACAGATACGCAGTATTTT. It is translated as CSHGLAGGIYTDTQYF.

The chain's CDR3 is CSARPGQGNQPQHF. CDR3 bases: TGCAGTGCCAGGCCTGGACAGGGTAATCAGCCCCAGCATTTT. The chain joins TRBV20-1 to TRBJ1-5, with TRBD1 matching 8 bases. Per germline, CDR1 DFQATT and CDR2 SNEGSKA (reference sequence). CDR3 length: 14 amino acids. V shed 6 bases, J shed 4 bases, and the junction held 8 bases outside the gene matches.

This sequence joins TRBV2 and TRBJ1-6; D might be TRBD1 (5 bases). The CDR3 loop spans 15 amino acids. V was shortened by 3 bases and J by 5 bases, with 11 bases between the two germline ends. The germline V gene encodes CDR1 SNHLY and CDR2 FYNNEI. This CDR3 is CASSEQGSDNSPLHF. CDR3 sequence (DNA): TGTGCCAGCAGTGAGCAGGGTAGTGATAATTCACCCCTCCACTTT. The complete variable domain, with remaining parts taken from reference TRBV2 and TRBJ1-6, reads EPEVTQTPSHQVTQMGQEVILRCVPISNHLYFYWYRQILGQKVEFLVSFYNNEISEKSEIFDDQFSVERPDGSNFTLKIRSTKLEDSAMYFCASSEQGSDNSPLHFGNGTRLTVT.

This clonotype was detected ten times or more. J is TRBJ1-1 and V is TRBV28, with 7 bases fitting TRBD1. The V segment lost 6 bases and the J segment 4 bases; nucleotides outside the gene matches: 8. From germline, CDR1 is MDHEN and CDR2 SYDVKM. CDR3 length: 14 residues. For the CDR3, the DNA is TGTGCCAGCAGAGGGACAGCTTTTACCACTGAAGCTTTCTTT. It specifies CASRGTAFTTEAFF.

As to this clonotype: A much larger clonotype is one base distant, so this may be a read error. As DNA, the CDR3 is TGCAGCGTTACTACCACCGGACAGAGCTATGGCTACACCTTC. Its translation: CSVTTTGQSYGYTF. The V call is TRBV29-1, the J call TRBJ1-2; a possible D gene is TRBD1 (6 bases). Germline V CDR1 and CDR2: SQVTM, ANQGSEA. Trimming shortened V by 5 bases and J by 4 bases, and 17 bases separated the two germline ends. This CDR3 region has 14 residues.